This TCR beta chain was sequenced during a study of shared T cell receptors in the human thymus. Profiling relied on immunoSEQ multiplex PCR, and the TCRdb table lists in-frame clones only, not all of them. The repertoire holds fewer than 700,000 clones, 88% seen once, with about 0.01% in the top ten. The CDR3 consists of 13 residues. Germline CDR1 SGHNT, CDR2 YENEEA. Between the trimmed V and J ends, which lost 0 bases and 6 bases, there was a span of 9 bases. This sample also appeared in a second study, on human thymus T cells.

The clonotype comes from a boy less than two years old with a congenital heart defect. J is TRBJ2-7 and V is TRBV11-3; D might be TRBD2 (5 bases). Material for sequencing was thymocytes. CDR3 sequence: CASSLDETTEQYF. CDR3 DNA: TGTGCCAGCAGCTTAGATGAGACTACCGAGCAGTACTTC.